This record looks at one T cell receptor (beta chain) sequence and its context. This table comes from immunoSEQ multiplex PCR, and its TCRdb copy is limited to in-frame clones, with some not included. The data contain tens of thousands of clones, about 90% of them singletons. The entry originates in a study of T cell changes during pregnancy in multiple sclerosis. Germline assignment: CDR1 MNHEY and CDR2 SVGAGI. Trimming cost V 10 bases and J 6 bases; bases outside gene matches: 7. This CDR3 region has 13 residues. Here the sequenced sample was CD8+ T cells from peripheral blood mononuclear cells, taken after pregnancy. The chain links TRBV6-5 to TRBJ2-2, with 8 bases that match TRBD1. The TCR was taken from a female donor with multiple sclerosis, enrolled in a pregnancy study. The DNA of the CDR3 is TGTGCCACCGGGACAGGTAGTGCCGGGGAGCTGTTTTTT. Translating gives CATGTGSAGELFF.